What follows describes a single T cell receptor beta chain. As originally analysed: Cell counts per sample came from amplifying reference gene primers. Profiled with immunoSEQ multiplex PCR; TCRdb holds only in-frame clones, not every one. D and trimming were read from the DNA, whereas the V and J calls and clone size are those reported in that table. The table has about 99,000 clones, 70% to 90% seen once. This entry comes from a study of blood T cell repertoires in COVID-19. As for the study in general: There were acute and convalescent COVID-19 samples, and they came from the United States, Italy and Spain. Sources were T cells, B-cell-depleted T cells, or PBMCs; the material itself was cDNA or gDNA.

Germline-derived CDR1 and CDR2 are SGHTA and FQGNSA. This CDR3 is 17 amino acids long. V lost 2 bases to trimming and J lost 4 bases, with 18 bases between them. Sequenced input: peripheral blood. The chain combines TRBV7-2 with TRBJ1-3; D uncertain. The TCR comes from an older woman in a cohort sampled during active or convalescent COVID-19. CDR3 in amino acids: CASSLSAGSRSGNTIYF. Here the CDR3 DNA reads TGTGCCAGCAGCTTATCGGCAGGCTCTCGTTCGGGAAACACCATATATTTT.